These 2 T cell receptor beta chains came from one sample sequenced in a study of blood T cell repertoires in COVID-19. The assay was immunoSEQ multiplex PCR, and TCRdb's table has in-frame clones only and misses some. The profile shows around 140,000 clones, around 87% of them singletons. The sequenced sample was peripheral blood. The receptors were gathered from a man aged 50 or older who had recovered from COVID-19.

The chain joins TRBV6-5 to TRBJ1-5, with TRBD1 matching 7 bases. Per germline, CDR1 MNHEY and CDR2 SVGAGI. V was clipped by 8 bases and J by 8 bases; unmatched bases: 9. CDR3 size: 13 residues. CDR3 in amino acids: CASSRQGGEPQHF. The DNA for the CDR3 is TGTGCCAGCTCCAGACAGGGAGGCGAGCCCCAGCATTTT.

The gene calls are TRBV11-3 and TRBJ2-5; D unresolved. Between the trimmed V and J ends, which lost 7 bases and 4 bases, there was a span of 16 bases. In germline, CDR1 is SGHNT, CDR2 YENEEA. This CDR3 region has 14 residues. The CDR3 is CASKLSLGTETQYF. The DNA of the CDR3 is TGTGCCAGCAAACTAAGTCTGGGTACAGAGACCCAGTACTTC.